This is a list of T cell receptor beta chains from one sample in a study of shared clonotypes between healthy human individuals. The assay was immunoSEQ multiplex PCR, and TCRdb's table has in-frame clones only and misses some. The sample lists around 1.5 million clones; 95% to 99% were seen once. Sequences were obtained from naive CD4+ T cells sorted from blood. All receptors derive from a man younger than 40 in good health. The CDR3 runs from the conserved cysteine through the conserved F or W. D genes are given only for firm matches. Clone size appears in some rows only: once, few, many, or a class for an expanded clone.

v_call	clone_size	j_call	cdr3_length	d_call	cdr3_nt	cdr3_aa
TRBV5-1	.	TRBJ2-3	12	.	TGCGCCAGCATGTCCGGGGAGGATACGCAGTATTTT	CASMSGEDTQYF
TRBV5-4	.	TRBJ1-1	13	.	TGTGCCAGCAGCTTGGGGGGGGGAATGCCCCCTTTCTTT	CASSLGGGMPPFF
TRBV5-6	.	TRBJ1-4	12	.	TGTGCCAGCAGCTCTGCCGCTATAAAACTGTTTTTT	CASSSAAIKLFF
TRBV9	.	TRBJ2-1	8	.	TGTGCCAGCAGCCCCGGGGTCTTC	CASSPGVF
TRBV4-2	.	TRBJ2-2	16	TRBD2	TGTGCCAGCAGCCAAAATAGCGGGCTGAACACCGGGGAGCTGTTTTTT	CASSQNSGLNTGELFF
TRBV6-5	.	TRBJ1-2	14	TRBD1	TGTGCCAGCAGGAAGGGACAGGGAAGAAATGGCTACACCTTC	CASRKGQGRNGYTF
TRBV7-9	.	TRBJ2-1	15	TRBD2	TGTGCCAGCAGCCCAGGGATAGCGGGGAGAAATGAGCAGTTCTTC	CASSPGIAGRNEQFF
TRBV2	.	TRBJ2-3	13	.	TGTGCCAGCGTTCGGGAACACACAGATACGCAGTATTTT	CASVREHTDTQYF
TRBV7-9	once	TRBJ2-2	13	.	TGTGCCAGCAGCTTAGTCGGGGTCGGGGAGCTGTTTTTT	CASSLVGVGELFF
TRBV19	.	TRBJ1-5	16	.	TGTGCCAGTAGTATAGGGGGCATCGTCAGCAATCAGCCCCAGCATTTT	CASSIGGIVSNQPQHF
TRBV9	once	TRBJ2-3	15	TRBD1	TGTGCCAGCAGCGATCAGGGGGCTCGCACAGATACGCAGTATTTT	CASSDQGARTDTQYF
TRBV29-1	.	TRBJ2-5	13	.	TGCAGCTCGGAAGGCCCGGGAAAAGAGACCCAGTACTTC	CSSEGPGKETQYF
TRBV9	.	TRBJ2-7	13	.	TGTGCCAGCAGCGTAGCTCCGAGCGGGGAGCAGTACTTC	CASSVAPSGEQYF
TRBV10-2	.	TRBJ2-7	17	.	TGCGCCAGCCCCTCCCCGAAGGGGCTGGGGGACCCCTACGAGCAGTACTTC	CASPSPKGLGDPYEQYF
TRBV5-1	.	TRBJ2-5	14	.	TGCGCCAGCAGCTTGGCACAGGTCCAAGAGACCCAGTACTTC	CASSLAQVQETQYF
TRBV11-3	.	TRBJ2-1	16	TRBD1	TGTGCCAGCAGCCTGGGACAGGGGGCGTCCATTGATGAGCAGTTCTTC	CASSLGQGASIDEQFF
TRBV25-1	.	TRBJ1-1	16	.	TGTGCCAGCAGTACAAGAAGGGGGGGCGGTAACACTGAAGCTTTCTTT	CASSTRRGGGNTEAFF
TRBV5-4	.	TRBJ2-1	13	.	TGTGCCAGCAGCTTCACTCGAGCGAATGAGCAGTTCTTC	CASSFTRANEQFF
TRBV7-9	.	TRBJ2-7	17	TRBD1	TGTGCCAGCAGCCACCAACCCAGGGGGAGAAGGTCCTACGAGCAGTACTTC	CASSHQPRGRRSYEQYF
TRBV29-1	once	TRBJ2-3	12	.	TGCAGCGTTGTTGAGGGGACAGATACGCAGTATTTT	CSVVEGTDTQYF
TRBV5-8	.	TRBJ1-2	13	.	TGTGCCAGCAGGGAGCTCACTAACTATGGCTACACCTTC	CASRELTNYGYTF
TRBV18	once	TRBJ2-5	13	.	TGTGCCAGCTCACCATCCGCGACGGGGACCCAGTACTTC	CASSPSATGTQYF
TRBV19	.	TRBJ1-1	15	.	TGTGCCAGTAGTGCAAACAGGGTAATTGACACTGAAGCTTTCTTT	CASSANRVIDTEAFF
TRBV7-9	.	TRBJ1-1	13	.	TGTGCCAGCAGCCTTTCCGAGGCCTCTGAAGCTTTCTTT	CASSLSEASEAFF
TRBV29-1	.	TRBJ1-1	9	.	TGCAGCGTCGGGGACGTAGCTTTCTTT	CSVGDVAFF
TRBV28	.	TRBJ2-3	12	TRBD1	TGTGCCAGCAGGCCAGGGGGAGATACGCAGTATTTT	CASRPGGDTQYF
TRBV5-6	.	TRBJ1-5	15	TRBD1	TGTGCCAGCAGCGCACAGGGGTTCGGCAATCAGCCCCAGCATTTT	CASSAQGFGNQPQHF
TRBV5-1	.	TRBJ2-1	15	TRBD2	TGCGCCAGCCACTTGAGCGGGAGGGTCGACAATGAGCAGTTCTTC	CASHLSGRVDNEQFF
TRBV7-9	.	TRBJ1-1	11	.	TGTGCCAGCAGCAATGGGCCTGAAGCTTTCTTT	CASSNGPEAFF
TRBV20-1	.	TRBJ2-5	11	.	TGCAGTGCTACACGGCCGGAGACCCAGTACTTC	CSATRPETQYF
TRBV9	.	TRBJ2-3	16	TRBD2	TGTGCCAGCAGCGTAGCTTTAAGCGGGGACACAGATACGCAGTATTTT	CASSVALSGDTDTQYF
TRBV6-6	once	TRBJ2-2	13	TRBD1	TGTGCCAGCACCCTGACAGGGTCCGGGGAGCTGTTTTTT	CASTLTGSGELFF
TRBV5-1	.	TRBJ2-1	15	TRBD2	TGCGCCAGCAGCTTGGTACTAGCGGGAGCGTATGAGCAGTTCTTC	CASSLVLAGAYEQFF
TRBV27	.	TRBJ2-3	14	.	TGTGCCAGCAGTTTCTGGGGGCGCGAAGATACGCAGTATTTT	CASSFWGREDTQYF
TRBV4-1	.	TRBJ1-1	13	.	TGCGCCAGCAGCCAAGATGAGGAAGGGGGGGCTTTCTTT	CASSQDEEGGAFF
TRBV27	.	TRBJ2-1	18	TRBD2	TGTGCCAGTTCTATAGGACTAGCGGGACCGATCTCCTACAATGAGCAGTTCTTC	CASSIGLAGPISYNEQFF
TRBV5-1	.	TRBJ1-2	14	TRBD1	TGCGCCAGCAGCCCGGACAGGGGGAACTATGGCTACACCTTC	CASSPDRGNYGYTF
TRBV29-1	once	TRBJ1-2	13	.	TGCAGCGTTGTTGGGCAGACCTATGGCGGCTACACCTTC	CSVVGQTYGGYTF
TRBV11-2	.	TRBJ1-4	14	.	TGTGCCAGCAGCCACGGGAGAGGGAACGAAAAACTGTTTTTT	CASSHGRGNEKLFF
TRBV9	.	TRBJ2-2	15	.	TGTGCCAGCAGCGTATCTACTAGCAGGGACGGGGAGCTGTTTTTT	CASSVSTSRDGELFF
TRBV9	.	TRBJ2-5	15	TRBD2	TGTGCCAGTAGCGCCACCTCTAGCGGACAAGAGACCCAGTACTTC	CASSATSSGQETQYF
TRBV18	once	TRBJ2-1	17	TRBD2	TGTGCCAGCTCACCACTGCCAGCGGGGGGCTCCTACAATGAGCAGTTCTTC	CASSPLPAGGSYNEQFF
TRBV14	.	TRBJ2-5	18	.	TGTGCCAGCAGCCAACGGACGCCGGGACTTCCTTTTAGGGAGACCCAGTACTTC	CASSQRTPGLPFRETQYF